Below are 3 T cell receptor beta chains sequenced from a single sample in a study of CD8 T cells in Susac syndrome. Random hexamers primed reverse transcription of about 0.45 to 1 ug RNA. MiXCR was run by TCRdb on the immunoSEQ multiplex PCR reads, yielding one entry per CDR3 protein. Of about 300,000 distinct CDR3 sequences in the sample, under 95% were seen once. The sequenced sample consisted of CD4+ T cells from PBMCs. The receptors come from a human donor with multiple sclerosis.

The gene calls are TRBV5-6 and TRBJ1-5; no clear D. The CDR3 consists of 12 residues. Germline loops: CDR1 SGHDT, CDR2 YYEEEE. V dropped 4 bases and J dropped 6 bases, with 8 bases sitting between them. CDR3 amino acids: CASSLWGQPQHF. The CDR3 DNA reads TGTGCCAGCAGCCTTTGGGGTCAGCCCCAGCATTTT. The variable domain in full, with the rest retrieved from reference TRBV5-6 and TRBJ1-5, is DAGVTQSPTHLIKTRGQQVTLRCSPKSGHDTVSWYQQALGQGPQFIFQYYEEEERQRGNFPDRFSGHQFPNYSSELNVNALLLGDSALYLCASSLWGQPQHFGDGTRLSIL.

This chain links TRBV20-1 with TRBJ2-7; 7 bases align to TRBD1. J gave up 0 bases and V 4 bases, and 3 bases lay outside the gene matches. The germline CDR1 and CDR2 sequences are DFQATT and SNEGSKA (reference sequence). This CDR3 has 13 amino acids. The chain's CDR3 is CSATHRGSYEQYF. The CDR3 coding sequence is TGCAGTGCTACCCACAGGGGCTCCTACGAGCAGTACTTC.

CDR3 coding DNA: TGTGCCAGCAGCCGTACCTCGACTAGCGGCCGAACTCAATCCTACGAGCAGTACTTC. Translating gives CASSRTSTSGRTQSYEQYF. V gene TRBV11-2 combines with J gene TRBJ2-7; 9 bases are shared with TRBD2. V was pared by 5 bases and J by 1 base, with 18 bases of the junction left unmatched. Germline assignment: CDR1 SGHAT and CDR2 FQNNGV. The CDR3 consists of 19 residues.